This passage covers 6 T cell receptor beta chains from one sample sequenced in a study of neoadjuvant nivolumab and ipilimumab in lung cancer. Profiled with immunoSEQ multiplex PCR; TCRdb holds only in-frame clones, not every one. There are roughly 13,000 clones in the sample; less than 75% occur only once, and less than 25% lies in the top ten. The source was peripheral blood, collected after neoadjuvant nivolumab, alone or with ipilimumab, at or shortly before surgery. These TCRs come from an adult with non-small cell lung cancer.

J is TRBJ2-7 and V is TRBV5-1, with TRBD2 as a possible D gene (6 bases). This CDR3 contains 14 residues. V shed 3 bases and J shed 0 bases, with 10 bases lying between them. CDR1 and CDR2 (germline): SGHRS, YFSETQ. The CDR3 sequence is CASSSAGLSYEQYF. In nucleotides, the CDR3 is TGCGCCAGCAGCTCTGCGGGGCTCTCCTACGAGCAGTACTTC.

This clone is termed medium-sized. This chain uses TRBV6-1 with TRBJ1-3; possible D gene TRBD1, 5 bases. Per the germline V gene, CDR1 is MNHNS and CDR2 is SASEGT. Trimming removed 1 base from V and 0 bases from J, with 10 bases in between. This CDR3 comprises 16 residues. CDR3 sequence (DNA): TGTGCCAGCAGTGAAGAGGAGGGGTCCTCTGGAAACACCATATATTTT. Its translation: CASSEEEGSSGNTIYF.

In its sample, this clone was seen once. This sequence joins TRBV11-3 and TRBJ2-7, with D perhaps matching TRBD1 (6 bases). The CDR3 has 14 residues. Germline lookup yields CDR1 SGHNT and CDR2 YENEEA. Trimming pared 0 bases from V and 4 bases from J, leaving 10 bases between. CDR3 nucleotide sequence: TGTGCCAGCAGCTTAGATCTGGGGGCGTACGAGCAGTACTTC. It specifies CASSLDLGAYEQYF.

The rearrangement uses TRBV6-5 and TRBJ2-7; 10 bases map to TRBD1. The V and J ends lost 6 bases and 7 bases, in that order; junction bases with no gene match: 12. Germline V gene sequence: CDR1 MNHEY, CDR2 SVGAGI. The length of the CDR3 is 15 residues. DNA of the CDR3: TGTGCCAGCAGAACCTACGGGACAGGGGTGAGGGAGCAGTACTTC. Residues: CASRTYGTGVREQYF.

The chain has TRBV6-5 and TRBJ1-1; 10 bases are a match to TRBD1. J gave up 3 bases and V 7 bases, and 5 bases lay outside the gene matches. There are 14 residues in the CDR3. Germline CDR1 MNHEY, CDR2 SVGAGI. The CDR3 sequence: CASTGQGGDTEAFF. The CDR3 DNA reads TGTGCCAGCACCGGACAGGGGGGGGACACTGAAGCTTTCTTT.

The count of this clone is one. V and J are TRBV5-1 and TRBJ1-2; D perhaps matches TRBD1 (6 bases). Deletions cut 7 bases from V and 2 bases from J, with 12 bases between. Germline V gene lookup returns CDR1 SGHRS and CDR2 YFSETQ. The CDR3 loop spans 13 amino acids. The DNA for the CDR3 is TGCGCCAGCCCTGAAACAGGGAACTATGGCTACACCTTC. It yields the protein CASPETGNYGYTF.